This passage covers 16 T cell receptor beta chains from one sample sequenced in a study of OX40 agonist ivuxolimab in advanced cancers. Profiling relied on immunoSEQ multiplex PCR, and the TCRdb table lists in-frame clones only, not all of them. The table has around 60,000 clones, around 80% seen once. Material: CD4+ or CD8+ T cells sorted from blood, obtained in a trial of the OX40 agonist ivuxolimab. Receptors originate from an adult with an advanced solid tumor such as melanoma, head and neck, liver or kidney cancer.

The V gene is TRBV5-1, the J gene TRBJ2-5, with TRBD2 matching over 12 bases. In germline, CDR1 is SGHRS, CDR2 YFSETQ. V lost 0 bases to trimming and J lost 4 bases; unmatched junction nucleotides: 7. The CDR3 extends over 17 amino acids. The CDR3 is CASSLGGLAGYAETQYF. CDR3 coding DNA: TGCGCCAGCAGCTTGGGAGGACTAGCGGGGTATGCAGAGACCCAGTACTTC.

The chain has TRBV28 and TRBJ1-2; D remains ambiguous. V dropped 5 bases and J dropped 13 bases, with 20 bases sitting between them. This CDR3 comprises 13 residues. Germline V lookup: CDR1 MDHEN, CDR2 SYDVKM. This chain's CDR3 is CASSTDLTGSSTF. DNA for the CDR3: TGTGCCAGCAGTACGGATCTAACGGGGTCAAGCACCTTC.

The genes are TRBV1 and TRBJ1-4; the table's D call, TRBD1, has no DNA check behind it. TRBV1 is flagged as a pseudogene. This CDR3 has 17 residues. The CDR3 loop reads CTSSRPGTGRGEVGLFF. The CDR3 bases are TGCACCAGCAGCCGACCCGGGACAGGCCGGGGGGAGGTTGGACTGTTTTTT.

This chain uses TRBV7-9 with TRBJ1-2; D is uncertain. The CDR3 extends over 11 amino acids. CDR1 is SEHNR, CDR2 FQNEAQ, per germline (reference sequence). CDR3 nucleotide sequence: TGTGTGTGGGGTTTGGACTATGGCTACACCTTC. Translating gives CVWGLDYGYTF.

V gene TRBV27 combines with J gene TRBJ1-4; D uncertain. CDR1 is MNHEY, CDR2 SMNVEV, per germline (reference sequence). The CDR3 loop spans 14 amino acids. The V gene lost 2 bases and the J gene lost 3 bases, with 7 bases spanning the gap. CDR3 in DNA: TGTGCCAGCAGTTTAATGGTACCTAATGAAAAACTGTTTTTT. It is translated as CASSLMVPNEKLFF. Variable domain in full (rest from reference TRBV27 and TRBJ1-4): EAQVTQNPRYLITVTGKKLTVTCSQNMNHEYMSWYRQDPGLGLRQIYYSMNVEVTDKGDVPEGYKVSRKEKRNFPLILESPSPNQTSLYFCASSLMVPNEKLFFGSGTQLSVL.

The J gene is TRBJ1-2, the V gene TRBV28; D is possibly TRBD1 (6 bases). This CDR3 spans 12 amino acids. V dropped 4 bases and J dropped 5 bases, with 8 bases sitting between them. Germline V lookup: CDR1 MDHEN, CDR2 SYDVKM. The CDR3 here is CASSSGVYGYTF. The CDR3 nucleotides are TGTGCCAGCAGTTCAGGGGTGTATGGCTACACCTTC.

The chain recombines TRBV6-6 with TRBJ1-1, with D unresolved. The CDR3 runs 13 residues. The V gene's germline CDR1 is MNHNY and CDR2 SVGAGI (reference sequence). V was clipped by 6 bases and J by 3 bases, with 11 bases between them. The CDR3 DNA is TGTGCCAGCAGGCAATCCGGCGACACTGAAGCTTTCTTT. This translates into CASRQSGDTEAFF.

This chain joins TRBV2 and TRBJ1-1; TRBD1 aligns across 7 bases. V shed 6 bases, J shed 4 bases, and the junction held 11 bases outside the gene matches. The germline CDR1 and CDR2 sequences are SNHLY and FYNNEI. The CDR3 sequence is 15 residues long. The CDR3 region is CASRTQGGAATEAFF. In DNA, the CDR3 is TGTGCCAGCAGGACCCAGGGGGGGGCGGCCACTGAAGCTTTCTTT. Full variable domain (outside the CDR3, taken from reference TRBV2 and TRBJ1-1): EPEVTQTPSHQVTQMGQEVILRCVPISNHLYFYWYRQILGQKVEFLVSFYNNEISEKSEIFDDQFSVERPDGSNFTLKIRSTKLEDSAMYFCASRTQGGAATEAFFGQGTRLTVV.

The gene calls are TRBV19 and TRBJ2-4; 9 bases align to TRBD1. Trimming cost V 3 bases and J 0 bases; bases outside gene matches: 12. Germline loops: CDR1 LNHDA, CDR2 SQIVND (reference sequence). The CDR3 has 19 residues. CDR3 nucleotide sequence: TGTGCCAGTAGTATTAGTACAGGGGGCTCGGATAGAGCCAAAAACATTCAGTACTTC. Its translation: CASSISTGGSDRAKNIQYF.

The CDR3 DNA follows: TGTGCCAGAAGCGGAATCCTCAGGGGGGGGAATTCACCCCTCCACTTT. It encodes CARSGILRGGNSPLHF. The rearrangement uses TRBV5-3 and TRBJ1-6, with 7 bases aligning to TRBD1. TRBV5-3 is designated an ORF whose function remains uncertain. V was pared by 4 bases and J by 7 bases, with 11 bases of the junction left unmatched. This CDR3 is built from 16 residues.

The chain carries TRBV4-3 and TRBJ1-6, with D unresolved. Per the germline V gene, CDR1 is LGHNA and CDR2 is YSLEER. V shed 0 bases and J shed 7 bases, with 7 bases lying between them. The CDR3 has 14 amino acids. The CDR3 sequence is CASSQDQRNSPLHF. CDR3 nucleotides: TGCGCCAGCAGCCAAGATCAGAGAAATTCACCCCTCCACTTT.

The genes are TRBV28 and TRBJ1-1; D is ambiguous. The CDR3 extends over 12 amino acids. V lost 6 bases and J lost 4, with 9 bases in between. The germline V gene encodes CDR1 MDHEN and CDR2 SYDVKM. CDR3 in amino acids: CASRTVGTEAFF. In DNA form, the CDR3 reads TGTGCCAGCAGGACTGTGGGCACTGAAGCTTTCTTT. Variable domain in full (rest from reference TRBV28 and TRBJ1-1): DVKVTQSSRYLVKRTGEKVFLECVQDMDHENMFWYRQDPGLGLRLIYFSYDVKMKEKGDIPEGYSVSREKKERFSLILESASTNQTSMYLCASRTVGTEAFFGQGTRLTVV.

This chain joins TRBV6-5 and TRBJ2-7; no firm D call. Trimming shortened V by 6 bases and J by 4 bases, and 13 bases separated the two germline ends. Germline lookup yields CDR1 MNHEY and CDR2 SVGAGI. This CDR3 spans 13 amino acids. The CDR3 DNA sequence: TGTGCCAGCAGCCCGGACGGAATGTACGAGCAGTACTTC. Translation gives CASSPDGMYEQYF.

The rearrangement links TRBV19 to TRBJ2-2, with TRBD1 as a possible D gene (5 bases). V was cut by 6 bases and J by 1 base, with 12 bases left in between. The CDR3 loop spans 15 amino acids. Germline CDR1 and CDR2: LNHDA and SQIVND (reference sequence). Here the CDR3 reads CASSQGFQNTGELFF. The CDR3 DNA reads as TGTGCCAGTAGCCAGGGTTTTCAGAACACCGGGGAGCTGTTTTTT.

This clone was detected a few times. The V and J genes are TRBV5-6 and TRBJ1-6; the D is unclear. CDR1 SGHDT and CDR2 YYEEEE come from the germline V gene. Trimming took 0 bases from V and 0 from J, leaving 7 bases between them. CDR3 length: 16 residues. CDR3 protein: CASSLGSNSYNSPLHF. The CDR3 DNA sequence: TGTGCCAGCAGCTTGGGGTCAAACTCCTATAATTCACCCCTCCACTTT.

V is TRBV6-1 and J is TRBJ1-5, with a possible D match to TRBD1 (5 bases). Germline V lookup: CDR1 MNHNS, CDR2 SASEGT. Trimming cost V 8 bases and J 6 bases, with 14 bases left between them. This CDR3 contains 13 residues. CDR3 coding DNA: TGTGCCAGCGACCCTTTCGGGGGTCAGCCCCAGCATTTT. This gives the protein CASDPFGGQPQHF.